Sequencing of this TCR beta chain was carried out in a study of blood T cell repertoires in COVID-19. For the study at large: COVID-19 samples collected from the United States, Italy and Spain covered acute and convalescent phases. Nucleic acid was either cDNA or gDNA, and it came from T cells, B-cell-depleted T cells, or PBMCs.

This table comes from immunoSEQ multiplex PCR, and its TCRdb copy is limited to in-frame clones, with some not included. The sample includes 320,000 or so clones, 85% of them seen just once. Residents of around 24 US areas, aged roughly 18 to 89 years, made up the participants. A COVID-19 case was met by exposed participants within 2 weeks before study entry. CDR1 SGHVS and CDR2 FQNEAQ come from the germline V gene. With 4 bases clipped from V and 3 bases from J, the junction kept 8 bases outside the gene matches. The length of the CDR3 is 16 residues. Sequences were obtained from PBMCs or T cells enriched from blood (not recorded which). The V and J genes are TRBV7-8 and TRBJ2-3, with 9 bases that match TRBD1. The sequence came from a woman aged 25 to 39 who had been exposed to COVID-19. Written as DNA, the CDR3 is TGTGCCAGCAGCTCTTCCGGGACAGGGTTTACAGATACGCAGTATTTT. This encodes CASSSSGTGFTDTQYF.